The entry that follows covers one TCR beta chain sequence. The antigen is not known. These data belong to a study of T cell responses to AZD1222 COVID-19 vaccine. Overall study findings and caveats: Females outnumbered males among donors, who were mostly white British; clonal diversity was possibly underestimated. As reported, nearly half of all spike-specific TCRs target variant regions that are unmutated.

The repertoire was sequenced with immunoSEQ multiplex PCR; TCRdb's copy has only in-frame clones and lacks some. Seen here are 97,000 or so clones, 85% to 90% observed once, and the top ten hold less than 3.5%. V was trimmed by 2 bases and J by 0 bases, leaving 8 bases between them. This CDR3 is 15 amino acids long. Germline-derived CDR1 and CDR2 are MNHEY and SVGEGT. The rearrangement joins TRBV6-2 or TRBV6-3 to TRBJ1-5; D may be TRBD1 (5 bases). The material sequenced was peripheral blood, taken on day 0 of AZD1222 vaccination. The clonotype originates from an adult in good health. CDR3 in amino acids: CASSYPDSSNQPQHF. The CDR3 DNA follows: TGTGCCAGCAGTTACCCCGACAGTAGCAATCAGCCCCAGCATTTT.